At least ten counts were recorded for the clone carrying this TCR beta chain. As yet, its antigen is unknown. Germline trimming cut 1 base from V and 5 bases from J; bases unmatched to any gene: 6. In germline, CDR1 is SNHLY, CDR2 FYNNEI. The CDR3 extends over 15 amino acids. This sample is drawn from a study of regulatory T cells in long-lasting Graves disease. Study outcomes and limitations: Favored gene segments in persistent disease were TRBV28, TRBJ1-2 and TRBJ2-5. Newly diagnosed Graves' patients had higher TCR diversity than persistent ones. New patients shared about 910 public clonotypes, and persistent patients shared more, with 2,741.

Arm-PCR with iRepertoire HTBI primers amplified the CDR3 regions for these TCR beta libraries. TCRdb used MiXCR to reprocess the multiplex PCR reads, holding one entry per CDR3 protein. Seen here are a few hundred thousand distinct CDR3 sequences, about 12% observed once, and the top ten hold under 20%. Time point: newly diagnosed GD, antithyroid drugs for less than 3 months. With RNA extracted from PBMCs as input, the TCR library was made. This same sample was also part of a study on T cells in Graves' hyperthyroidism and ophthalmopathy. From that report: Uncontrolled infections, other autoimmune diseases, pregnancy or lactation led to exclusion of patients.

The sequencing here drew on peripheral blood mononuclear cells (PBMCs), taken at new diagnosis, from a patient treated with antithyroid drugs. The sequence was obtained from a young woman with Graves disease. The rearrangement joins TRBV2 to TRBJ2-3; 7 bases align to TRBD1. Written as DNA, the CDR3 is TGTGCCAGCAGTGAAGGACAGGGAGTCAAAGATACGCAGTATTTT. Translated, it gives CASSEGQGVKDTQYF.